The clone carrying this T cell receptor beta chain was recorded a few times. Its antigen is still unknown. These data come from a study of early T cells in non-severe SARS-CoV-2 infection. On the study more broadly: Sequenced material consisted of bulk RNA (from unsorted whole blood), and chains were unpaired.

cDNA molecules, individually, were tagged with unique molecular identifiers. TCRdb independently ran MiXCR on the 5' RACE reads; one entry per CDR3 protein. The table records 80,000 or so distinct CDR3 sequences, 11% to 15% of them present only once. Deletions cut 0 bases from V and 4 bases from J, with 7 bases between. The CDR3 totals 14 residues. General study findings and limits: VDJdb-based annotation leaned toward anti-spike CD8 responses and missed private and CD4 specificities.

Sequences were obtained from whole blood. The chain uses TRBV12-3 or TRBV12-4 and TRBJ1-5; D uncertain. The sequence was obtained from an adult who was a healthcare worker with PCR-confirmed SARS-CoV-2 infection or an uninfected control (not recorded which). In DNA, the CDR3 is TGTGCCAGCAGTTTAGCGAGAGGAAATCAGCCCCAGCATTTT. This codes for CASSLARGNQPQHF.